Below, one T cell receptor (beta chain) is given with its context. No antigen is known for it. There are 14 residues in the CDR3. V was pared by 5 bases and J by 3 bases, with 11 bases between. Germline V lookup: CDR1 MNHEY, CDR2 SMNVEV (reference sequence). The data were taken from a study of radiotherapy plus CTLA-4 blockade in lung cancer. Study overall: Patients showed objective responses in under 20% of cases and disease control in under 40%.

Study findings and constraints: Increased serum interferon-beta after radiation also reportedly predicted response strongly. Radiotherapy plus ipilimumab was followed by expansion in blood of tumor-derived TCR clones.

Lung cancer patients with chemo-refractory metastatic non-small-cell disease were given focal radiation plus CTLA-4 blockade with ipilimumab. Libraries were prepared by immunoSEQ multiplex PCR; TCRdb keeps only in-frame clonotypes and omits some of them. The sample lists tens of thousands of clones; about four fifths were seen once. This TCR came from a human donor with non-small cell lung cancer that progressed on radiotherapy plus ipilimumab. Here the sequenced sample was peripheral blood, taken from a patient treated with radiotherapy plus ipilimumab. The V gene is TRBV27, the J gene TRBJ1-3; D uncertain. DNA of the CDR3: TGTGCCAGCAGTCCCGTGGTCGGTGGAAACACCATATATTTT. Translation: CASSPVVGGNTIYF.